This T cell receptor beta chain was obtained from a study of T cell repertoires in cytomegalovirus infection. The overall study: Well-studied HLA-B-restricted epitopes and recently identified HLA-C-restricted epitopes of CMV were both used in the study.

A word on this clonotype: Its target is not known.

TCRdb recomputed calls from the reads with MiXCR, one row per CDR3 protein. The table shows approximately 1,000,000 distinct CDR3 sequences, with roughly 30% occurring only once. The specimen was cultured CD8+ T cells from PBMCs, collected from culture after CMV antigen stimulation. The sequence came from a human donor in good health (CMV status not recorded). Some clones in this sample may be carry-over from other donors' samples.

The CDR3 DNA follows: TGTGCCAGCAGCCTGGACAGGGGGGTAGATACGCAGTATTTT. Translation gives CASSLDRGVDTQYF. The rearrangement joins TRBV28 to TRBJ2-3, with 10 bases fitting TRBD1. J gave up 5 bases and V 6 bases, and 5 bases lay outside the gene matches. CDR3 length: 14 residues. CDR1 and CDR2 from the germline V gene are MDHEN and SYDVKM.